The T cell receptor beta chain under discussion was sequenced for a study of T cells in Graves' hyperthyroidism and ophthalmopathy. About the study: Blood was drawn when the patient was first diagnosed and still untreated.

Amplification yielded TCR beta CDR3 regions, with RNA transcripts as the source. The HTBI primer set served for first-round RT-PCR of the TCR CDR3. MiXCR, applied by TCRdb to the multiplex PCR reads, yields one record per CDR3 protein. The sample includes approximately 610,000 distinct CDR3 sequences, roughly 14% of them seen just once. General study results and limits: Ophthalmopathy, which appeared later, was predicted by the model a median 6.5 months before onset.

Points on this clonotype: Its antigen is as yet unknown.

Specimen: blood. The clonotype originates from a woman between 35 and 50 years old with Graves' ophthalmopathy.

The CDR3 sequence: CASSPGVPLGGQPQHF. The CDR3 nucleotides read TGCGCCAGCAGCCCCGGGGTTCCCTTGGGGGGTCAGCCCCAGCATTTT. The genes are TRBV4-1 and TRBJ1-5; TRBD1 might be the D (5 bases). Trimming stripped 4 bases from V and 6 bases from J, with 19 bases between. CDR1 is MGHRA, CDR2 YSYEKL, per germline. The CDR3 runs 16 residues.